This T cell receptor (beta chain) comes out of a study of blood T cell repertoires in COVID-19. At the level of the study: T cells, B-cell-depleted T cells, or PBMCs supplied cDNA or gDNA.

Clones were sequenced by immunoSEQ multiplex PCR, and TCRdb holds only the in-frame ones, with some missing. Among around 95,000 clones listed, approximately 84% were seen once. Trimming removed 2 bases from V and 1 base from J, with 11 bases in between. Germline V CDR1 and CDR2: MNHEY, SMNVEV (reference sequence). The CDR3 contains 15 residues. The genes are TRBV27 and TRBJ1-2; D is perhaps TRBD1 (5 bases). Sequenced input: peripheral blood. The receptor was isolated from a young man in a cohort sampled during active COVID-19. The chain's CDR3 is CASSLVQGNNYGYTF. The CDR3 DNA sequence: TGTGCCAGCAGTTTAGTCCAGGGTAATAACTATGGCTACACCTTC.